The rows below give T cell receptor beta chains drawn from one sample of a study of cytomegalovirus exposure and HLA in healthy donors. The method was immunoSEQ multiplex PCR; TCRdb's version includes in-frame clones alone and lacks a portion of them. The table has 45,000 to 65,000 clones, 77% seen once. The specimen was PBMCs. The receptor source for this set is a woman between 35 and 50 years old in good health and CMV-seropositive. The CDR3 runs from the conserved cysteine through the conserved F or W. Each record gives: J gene, V gene, D gene, clone size, CDR3 protein, CDR3 DNA. The D gene is left open where the match is weak. Size is omitted from some rows. Given values are once, few, many or a class for expanded clones.

J gene: TRBJ2-5; V gene: TRBV11-3; D gene: .; clone size: .; CDR3 protein: CASSLGAGGTETQYF; CDR3 DNA: TGTGCCAGCAGCTTAGGAGCTGGGGGGACGGAGACCCAGTACTTC
J gene: TRBJ2-1; V gene: TRBV6-5; D gene: .; clone size: few; CDR3 protein: CASRMDYNEQFF; CDR3 DNA: TGTGCCAGCAGGATGGACTATAATGAGCAGTTCTTC
J gene: TRBJ2-7; V gene: TRBV7-2; D gene: .; clone size: .; CDR3 protein: CASKDLGRSVYEQYF; CDR3 DNA: TGTGCCAGCAAAGATCTCGGCAGGTCTGTATACGAGCAGTACTTC
J gene: TRBJ1-2; V gene: TRBV7-9; D gene: .; clone size: .; CDR3 protein: CASSYGSGTLAGYTF; CDR3 DNA: TGTGCCAGCAGCTACGGCTCCGGGACTTTAGCTGGCTACACCTTC
J gene: TRBJ1-2; V gene: TRBV5-1; D gene: .; clone size: .; CDR3 protein: CASSLDGLRGYTF; CDR3 DNA: TGCGCCAGCAGCTTGGACGGTCTCCGTGGCTACACCTTC
J gene: TRBJ2-6; V gene: TRBV5-6; D gene: .; clone size: once; CDR3 protein: CASSFAGETVAGANVLTF; CDR3 DNA: TGTGCCAGCAGCTTTGCAGGGGAAACCGTTGCAGGGGCCAACGTCCTGACTTTC
J gene: TRBJ2-3; V gene: TRBV7-9; D gene: TRBD2; clone size: .; CDR3 protein: CASSLGFGLARTDTQYF; CDR3 DNA: TGTGCCAGCAGCTTAGGATTCGGACTAGCGAGAACAGATACGCAGTATTTT
J gene: TRBJ1-4; V gene: TRBV9; D gene: .; clone size: .; CDR3 protein: CASSVGGTNEKLFF; CDR3 DNA: TGTGCCAGCAGCGTCGGGGGAACTAATGAAAAACTGTTTTTT
J gene: TRBJ2-7; V gene: TRBV5-6; D gene: TRBD1; clone size: few; CDR3 protein: CASSSTGTGPSYEQYF; CDR3 DNA: TGTGCCAGCAGCAGTACCGGGACAGGGCCCTCCTACGAGCAGTACTTC
J gene: TRBJ2-7; V gene: TRBV7-2; D gene: .; clone size: .; CDR3 protein: CASSRPGTPSPYEQYF; CDR3 DNA: TGTGCCAGCAGTCGTCCCGGGACTCCTTCCCCCTACGAGCAGTACTTC
J gene: TRBJ1-4; V gene: TRBV6-5; D gene: TRBD1; clone size: few; CDR3 protein: CASSYQGTAVEKLFF; CDR3 DNA: TGTGCCAGCAGTTACCAAGGGACAGCCGTTGAAAAACTGTTTTTT
J gene: TRBJ2-3; V gene: TRBV4-1; D gene: TRBD2; clone size: .; CDR3 protein: CASSQDLASGLTDTQYF; CDR3 DNA: TGCGCCAGCAGCCAAGATTTGGCTAGCGGGCTCACAGATACGCAGTATTTT
J gene: TRBJ2-5; V gene: TRBV5-1; D gene: .; clone size: .; CDR3 protein: CASSPAGTVDETQYF; CDR3 DNA: TGCGCCAGCAGTCCGGCGGGGACAGTGGACGAGACCCAGTACTTC
J gene: TRBJ2-1; V gene: TRBV19; D gene: .; clone size: .; CDR3 protein: CASSTIDRSSYNEQFF; CDR3 DNA: TGTGCCAGTAGTACCATCGACAGATCTTCCTACAATGAGCAGTTCTTC
J gene: TRBJ1-4; V gene: TRBV6-6; D gene: TRBD1; clone size: .; CDR3 protein: CASSHPGTGGEKLFF; CDR3 DNA: TGTGCCAGCAGCCACCCCGGGACAGGGGGTGAAAAACTGTTTTTT
J gene: TRBJ2-3; V gene: TRBV7-2; D gene: TRBD1; clone size: .; CDR3 protein: CASSLNLRGLSTDTQYF; CDR3 DNA: TGTGCCAGCAGCTTAAATCTTAGGGGGCTCAGCACAGATACGCAGTATTTT
J gene: TRBJ1-2; V gene: TRBV5-1; D gene: .; clone size: .; CDR3 protein: CASSLAWTSYYTF; CDR3 DNA: TGCGCCAGCAGCTTGGCTTGGACAAGTTACTACACCTTC
J gene: TRBJ2-2; V gene: TRBV4-1; D gene: .; clone size: .; CDR3 protein: CASSQDIANTGELFF; CDR3 DNA: TGCGCCAGCAGCCAAGATATAGCCAACACCGGGGAGCTGTTTTTT
J gene: TRBJ1-2; V gene: TRBV7-9; D gene: TRBD1; clone size: few; CDR3 protein: CASSLADRGVFYGYTF; CDR3 DNA: TGTGCCAGCAGCTTAGCGGACAGGGGGGTTTTCTATGGCTACACCTTC
J gene: TRBJ1-2; V gene: TRBV6-1; D gene: .; clone size: .; CDR3 protein: CASSEGRVYGYTF; CDR3 DNA: TGTGCCAGCAGTGAAGGGAGGGTCTACGGCTACACCTTC
J gene: TRBJ1-3; V gene: TRBV29-1; D gene: .; clone size: .; CDR3 protein: CSAGGTSSGNTIYF; CDR3 DNA: TGCAGCGCGGGAGGGACCAGCTCTGGAAACACCATATATTTT
J gene: TRBJ2-7; V gene: TRBV29-1; D gene: .; clone size: .; CDR3 protein: CSVRRDEQYF; CDR3 DNA: TGCAGCGTTCGACGGGACGAGCAGTACTTC
J gene: TRBJ1-5; V gene: TRBV7-2; D gene: TRBD1; clone size: once; CDR3 protein: CASSAMTGFQPQHF; CDR3 DNA: TGTGCCAGCAGCGCCATGACAGGGTTTCAGCCCCAGCATTTT
J gene: TRBJ2-7; V gene: TRBV5-1; D gene: .; clone size: .; CDR3 protein: CASSLDWEEQYF; CDR3 DNA: TGCGCCAGCAGCTTGGATTGGGAGGAGCAGTACTTC
J gene: TRBJ1-2; V gene: TRBV2; D gene: TRBD1; clone size: .; CDR3 protein: CASSASQGANYGYTF; CDR3 DNA: TGTGCCAGCAGTGCGTCGCAGGGGGCCAACTATGGCTACACCTTC
J gene: TRBJ1-2; V gene: TRBV28; D gene: TRBD1; clone size: .; CDR3 protein: CASSSRDRGQGYTF; CDR3 DNA: TGTGCCAGCAGTTCCCGGGACAGGGGGCAGGGCTACACCTTC
J gene: TRBJ2-2; V gene: TRBV6-6; D gene: TRBD1; clone size: .; CDR3 protein: CASSSGGLNTGELFF; CDR3 DNA: TGTGCCAGCAGTTCAGGGGGATTGAACACCGGGGAGCTGTTTTTT
J gene: TRBJ2-7; V gene: TRBV11-2; D gene: .; clone size: .; CDR3 protein: CASSRRDGVADYYEQYF; CDR3 DNA: TGTGCCAGCAGCAGACGGGACGGGGTTGCGGACTACTACGAGCAGTACTTC
J gene: TRBJ1-6; V gene: TRBV6-5; D gene: .; clone size: .; CDR3 protein: CASSYSPSSYNSPLHF; CDR3 DNA: TGTGCCAGCAGTTATAGTCCAAGCTCCTATAATTCACCCCTCCACTTT
J gene: TRBJ1-2; V gene: TRBV5-6; D gene: .; clone size: .; CDR3 protein: CASFAQGFYGYTF; CDR3 DNA: TGTGCCAGCTTTGCCCAGGGCTTCTATGGCTACACCTTC
J gene: TRBJ2-2; V gene: TRBV13; D gene: TRBD1; clone size: .; CDR3 protein: CASSPTGQGYTGELFF; CDR3 DNA: TGTGCCAGCAGCCCCACAGGACAGGGATACACCGGGGAGCTGTTTTTT
J gene: TRBJ1-2; V gene: TRBV5-4; D gene: TRBD1; clone size: .; CDR3 protein: CATHQQGALGGYTF; CDR3 DNA: TGTGCCACCCATCAACAGGGGGCTTTGGGTGGCTACACCTTC
J gene: TRBJ2-7; V gene: TRBV6-1; D gene: .; clone size: .; CDR3 protein: CASSRTTHSSYEQYF; CDR3 DNA: TGTGCCAGCAGTCGTACGACTCACTCCTCCTACGAGCAGTACTTC